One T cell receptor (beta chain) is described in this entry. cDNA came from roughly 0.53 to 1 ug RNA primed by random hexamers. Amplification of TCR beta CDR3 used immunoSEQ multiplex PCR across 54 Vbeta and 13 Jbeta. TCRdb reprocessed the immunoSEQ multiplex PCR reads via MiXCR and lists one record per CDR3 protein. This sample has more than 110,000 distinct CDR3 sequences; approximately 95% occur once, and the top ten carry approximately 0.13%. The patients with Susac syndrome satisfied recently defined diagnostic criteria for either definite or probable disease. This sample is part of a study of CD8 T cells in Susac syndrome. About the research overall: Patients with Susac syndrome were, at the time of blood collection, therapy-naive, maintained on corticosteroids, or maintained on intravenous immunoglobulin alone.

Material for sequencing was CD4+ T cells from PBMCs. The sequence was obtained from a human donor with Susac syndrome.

CDR3 in amino acids: CASSEDPNYGYTF. The CDR3 DNA is TGTGCCAGCAGTGAAGACCCTAACTATGGCTACACCTTC. This rearrangement joins TRBV6-1 to TRBJ1-2, with no clear D. V lost 1 base and J lost 0, with 3 bases in between. This CDR3 region has 13 residues. Germline-derived CDR1 and CDR2 are MNHNS and SASEGT.